This TCR beta chain was observed in a study of T cells in Graves' hyperthyroidism and ophthalmopathy. On the study more broadly: Peripheral blood was taken when the disease was first diagnosed, before any treatment began.

On this clonotype: Its antigen is currently unknown.

Study outcomes and limitations: Blood held most thyroid clonotypes expanded above 0.001 frequency. Ophthalmopathy stood apart from stable hyperthyroidism in a 13 V-J model.

RNA transcripts gave rise to amplified TCR beta CDR3 regions. The primer set for the first-round RT-PCR of the TCR CDR3 was HTBI. TCRdb used MiXCR to reprocess the multiplex PCR reads, holding one entry per CDR3 protein. The profile shows about 480,000 distinct CDR3 sequences, roughly 23% of them singletons. Based on clinical symptoms, serum thyroxine and TRAb, thyroid ultrasound and orbital computed tomography, diagnoses were reached. The sequence came from a woman aged 70-85 years with Graves' ophthalmopathy. Input material: blood.

The chain's CDR3 is CASSSRQGNQPQHF. CDR3 sequence (DNA): TGTGCCAGCAGTTCAAGACAGGGGAATCAGCCCCAGCATTTT. V and J are TRBV6-1 and TRBJ1-5, with TRBD1 matching 8 bases. V lost 5 bases and J lost 4; bases outside the gene matches: 4. The CDR3 covers 14 residues. CDR1 and CDR2 from the germline V gene are MNHNS and SASEGT.